This TCR beta chain was sequenced in a study of human thymus T cells. Study-wide results and caveats: Across thymic and blood repertoires, the usage of V and J genes appeared to be biased. Reports from related research described highly overlapping thymic repertoires among unrelated individuals.

Resections from corrective heart surgery supplied the thymus tissue. The data were produced by immunoSEQ multiplex PCR, yet TCRdb's version contains in-frame clones alone and is incomplete. This sample has tens of thousands of clones; 90% to 98% occur once, and the top ten carry approximately 0.03%. Worth noting for this clone: Its antigen is undetermined.

Germline CDR1 reads MDHEN; CDR2 reads SYDVKM. Trimming cost V 5 bases and J 0 bases, with 8 bases left between them. The CDR3 is 14 residues long. The chain joins TRBV28 to TRBJ1-5, with unresolved D. The sample consisted of thymus tissue. The clonotype comes from a boy in the first two years of life with a congenital heart defect but otherwise immunologically healthy. This chain's CDR3 is CASSPRGSNQPQHF. For the CDR3, the DNA is TGTGCCAGCAGTCCGCGAGGTAGCAATCAGCCCCAGCATTTT.